Reported below is one T cell receptor beta chain. What it recognizes is unknown. This sample is drawn from a study of blood T cells in healthy people across ages. The germline CDR1 and CDR2 sequences are MNHEY and SVGAGI. Trimming cost V 7 bases and J 1 base; bases outside gene matches: 4. The CDR3 is 14 residues long. The second PCR ran roughly 6 to 11 cycles with a sample-barcoded 5' primer and J-beta primers. MiXCR was run by TCRdb on the 5' RACE reads, yielding one entry per CDR3 protein. The sample lists about 1.4 million distinct CDR3 sequences, approximately 59% seen once, with 6.7% in the top ten. Study-wide findings and caveats: The authors considered diversity estimates from one million T cells to be underestimates.

This sequence was found in a man between 18 and 29 years old in good health. What was sequenced was blood. The rearrangement uses TRBV6-5 and TRBJ2-7; 10 bases are a match to TRBD2. CDR3 sequence (DNA): TGTGCCAGCACAGAGCGGGAGGGGTCCTACGAGCAGTACTTC. This translates into CASTEREGSYEQYF.